Presented here are 17 T cell receptor beta chains from one specimen sequenced in a study of beta chain features in type 1 diabetes. Their cognate antigens are unknown. Expressed TCRB transcripts were sequenced because the isolated RNA had all been reverse transcribed beforehand. Clones were sequenced by immunoSEQ multiplex PCR, and TCRdb holds only the in-frame ones, with some missing. Of 500,000 to 850,000 clones listed, around 15% were seen once; the top ten hold 0.035% to 0.045%. Whole-study findings and limits: All four CD4+ subsets from Type 1 diabetes patients carried moderately but significantly shorter TCRB CDR3s.

The sequenced sample consisted of naive CD4+ T cells from blood. Receptors originate from a man younger than 30 with type 1 diabetes.

V is TRBV5-4 and J is TRBJ1-1; 9 positions match TRBD1. The CDR3 has 17 residues. Germline V CDR1 and CDR2: SGHNT, YYREEE (reference sequence). V shed 5 bases, J shed 7 bases, and the junction held 18 bases outside the gene matches. The DNA of the CDR3 is TGTGCCAGCAGAAACGGACCGGTCTGGACAGGGGTCGATGAAGCTTTCTTT. Translated, it gives CASRNGPVWTGVDEAFF.

The rearrangement uses TRBV28 and TRBJ1-6; D uncertain. The germline V gene has CDR1 MDHEN and CDR2 SYDVKM. The CDR3 extends over 12 amino acids. V gave up 2 bases and J gave up 7 bases, with 3 bases separating them. CDR3 DNA: TGTGCCAGCAGTTTAGCCAATTCACCCCTCCACTTT. As protein: CASSLANSPLHF. The whole variable domain, remainder taken from reference TRBV28 and TRBJ1-6, is DVKVTQSSRYLVKRTGEKVFLECVQDMDHENMFWYRQDPGLGLRLIYFSYDVKMKEKGDIPEGYSVSREKKERFSLILESASTNQTSMYLCASSLANSPLHFGNGTRLTVT.

This clone was counted only a few times. The chain is built from TRBV7-3 and TRBJ2-5; TRBD1 might be the D (6 bases). CDR3 length: 15 amino acids. Deletions cut 5 bases from V and 2 bases from J, with 15 bases between. Germline-derived CDR1 and CDR2 are SGHTA and FQGTGA. CDR3 nucleotides: TGTGCCAGCAGCCCCGAGGGACAACCACAAGAGACCCAGTACTTC. It specifies CASSPEGQPQETQYF.

This clone occurred a few times. V gene TRBV5-1 combines with J gene TRBJ2-2; D gene unclear. The V gene's germline CDR1 is SGHRS and CDR2 YFSETQ. This CDR3 comprises 15 residues. V shed 3 bases and J shed 6 bases, with 15 bases lying between them. The CDR3 DNA sequence: TGCGCCAGCAGCTCCCCGAGGCCCCTGTCCGGGGAGCTGTTTTTT. Translating gives CASSSPRPLSGELFF.

The chain employs TRBV5-1 and TRBJ2-7; 10 bases agree with TRBD1. CDR1 is SGHRS, CDR2 YFSETQ, per germline. The CDR3 extends over 14 amino acids. The V and J ends lost 2 bases and 4 bases, in that order; junction bases with no gene match: 3. CDR3 residues: CASSFRQGAYEQYF. The CDR3 DNA is TGCGCCAGCAGCTTTAGACAGGGGGCTTACGAGCAGTACTTC.

This clone has only a few counts. The rearrangement joins TRBV30 to TRBJ1-6; 7 bases match TRBD1. The CDR3 runs 13 residues. The ends lost 3 bases at V and 8 bases at J; junction bases unmatched: 4. CDR1 is GTSNPN and CDR2 is SVGIG in the germline V gene (reference sequence). CDR3 loop: CAWSPGGDSPLHF. CDR3 nucleotide sequence: TGTGCCTGGAGCCCAGGGGGTGATTCACCCCTCCACTTT.

This clone was seen only a few times. CDR3 coding DNA: TGTGCCAGCAGCCAAGACACAGGGCCTTCGTATGGCTACACCTTC. Protein sequence: CASSQDTGPSYGYTF. The gene calls are TRBV4-2 and TRBJ1-2; D might be TRBD1 (6 bases). V shed 0 bases and J shed 5 bases, with 13 bases lying between them. Per the germline V gene, CDR1 is LGHNA and CDR2 is YNFKEQ. The CDR3 is 15 amino acids.

A few counts support this clone. The V call is TRBV29-1, the J call TRBJ2-1; 13 bases are shared with TRBD2. The CDR3 is 17 amino acids. Germline CDR1 is SQVTM and CDR2 is ANQGSEA. Trimming at V came to 7 bases and at J to 0 bases, leaving 9 bases not matched to a gene. The CDR3 here is CSAATSGRYSSYNEQFF. Written as DNA, the CDR3 is TGCAGCGCCGCGACTAGCGGGAGGTACAGCTCCTACAATGAGCAGTTCTTC.

The DNA for the CDR3 is TGTGCCAGCAGCTTGGCCCGAGGGGATGGTGAAGCTTTCTTT. It encodes CASSLARGDGEAFF. The chain recombines TRBV5-4 with TRBJ1-1, with D possibly TRBD1 on 5 matching bases. Trimming took off 0 bases at V and 7 bases at J, with 13 bases between the two ends. Germline loops: CDR1 SGHNT, CDR2 YYREEE (reference sequence). CDR3 length: 14 amino acids.

The chain employs TRBV5-4 and TRBJ2-2; D remains ambiguous. Looked up from germline, CDR1 is SGHNT and CDR2 is YYREEE (reference sequence). V was pared by 4 bases and J by 1 base, with 11 bases between. This CDR3 region has 15 residues. The CDR3 is CASSGPGGNTGELFF. CDR3 sequence (DNA): TGTGCCAGCAGCGGACCTGGTGGGAACACCGGGGAGCTGTTTTTT.

V gene TRBV5-4 combines with J gene TRBJ2-5, with 7 bases matching TRBD1. The CDR3 has 14 amino acids. Germline CDR1 SGHNT, CDR2 YYREEE (reference sequence). J gave up 2 bases and V 3 bases, and 4 bases lay outside the gene matches. The chain's CDR3 is CASSWGQTQETQYF. CDR3 DNA sequence: TGTGCCAGCAGCTGGGGACAGACACAAGAGACCCAGTACTTC.

In its sample, this clone was seen a few times. The V gene is TRBV29-1, the J gene TRBJ1-2; the D is unclear. The CDR3 spans 12 residues. Germline V gene sequence: CDR1 SQVTM, CDR2 ANQGSEA. Trimming pared 4 bases from V and 5 bases from J, leaving 11 bases between. The CDR3 bases are TGCAGCGTTGTAAGTCACTCGTATGGCTACACCTTC. This encodes CSVVSHSYGYTF.

This clone was seen a handful of times. V usage is TRBV7-2 and J usage is TRBJ2-7, with 12 bases fitting TRBD1. The CDR3 has 15 residues. CDR1 and CDR2 from the germline V gene are SGHTA and FQGNSA. The junction had 8 bases not matched to a gene; V was cut back by 5 bases and J by 6 bases. The CDR3 protein is CASSPTGTGGAEQYF. The CDR3 nucleotides are TGTGCCAGCAGCCCAACCGGGACAGGGGGCGCCGAGCAGTACTTC.

The genes are TRBV6-6 and TRBJ1-5; 7 bases align to TRBD1. This CDR3 comprises 15 residues. In germline, CDR1 is MNHNY, CDR2 SVGAGI (reference sequence). The junction had 6 bases not matched to a gene; V was cut back by 6 bases and J by 1 base. The CDR3: CASSFLGQSNQPQHF. The CDR3 bases are TGTGCCAGCAGCTTCCTGGGACAGAGCAATCAGCCCCAGCATTTT.

Turning to this clone: Other nucleotide sequences in the sample specify the same CDR3. The V call is TRBV29-1, the J call TRBJ1-5; 7 bases are shared with TRBD1. CDR3 size: 12 residues. Germline V gene data show CDR1 as SQVTM and CDR2 as ANQGSEA. Trimming removed 7 bases from V and 4 bases from J; junction bases left unmatched: 4. The CDR3 DNA is TGCAGCGCCCGGGACAGTAATCAGCCCCAGCATTTT. Translated, it gives CSARDSNQPQHF.

The V gene is TRBV2, the J gene TRBJ2-1, with 9 positions matching TRBD1. V lost 7 bases to trimming and J lost 0 bases; unmatched junction nucleotides: 4. CDR1 and CDR2 from the germline V gene are SNHLY and FYNNEI. The CDR3 is 15 amino acids. CDR3 in amino acids: CASMLTGGSYNEQFF. CDR3 sequence (DNA): TGTGCCAGCATGTTGACAGGGGGCTCCTACAATGAGCAGTTCTTC.

V usage is TRBV7-9 and J usage is TRBJ1-1; a possible D gene is TRBD1 (6 bases). Germline V CDR1 and CDR2: SEHNR, FQNEAQ (reference sequence). The CDR3 covers 14 residues. Trimming shortened V by 1 base and J by 7 bases, and 13 bases separated the two germline ends. CDR3 sequence reads: CASSLGAGTLEAFF. The CDR3 DNA reads as TGTGCCAGCAGCTTAGGCGCCGGGACACTTGAAGCTTTCTTT. Full variable domain (remainder filled in from reference TRBV7-9 and TRBJ1-1): DTGVSQNPRHKITKRGQNVTFRCDPISEHNRLYWYRQTLGQGPEFLTYFQNEAQLEKSRLLSDRFSAERPKGSFSTLEIQRTEQGDSAMYLCASSLGAGTLEAFFGQGTRLTVV.